This T cell receptor (beta chain) was captured by sequencing in a study of tissue T cells after allogeneic stem cell transplantation. Overall study findings and caveats: Only a limited share of tissue TCRs appeared in blood or spleen. Alloreactivity or antigen specificity of tissue TCRs was not determined; some clones might be host cells.

CDR1 is SGHLS, CDR2 HYDKME, per germline. The length of the CDR3 is 15 residues. Trimming removed 1 base from V and 3 bases from J; junction bases left unmatched: 5. Stated time point: mouse harvest day 14 after allogeneic transplant. The graft held 10^6 splenic CD5+ T cells and 10^7 T-cell-depleted bone marrow cells. Comments on this clone: Its antigen is not identified. Germline and genes here are mouse. The CDR3 extends 1 residue past the end of the read, so its final part is completed from the germline J gene.

Sequenced by immunoSEQ multiplex PCR; TCRdb stores in-frame clones only, minus some. The sample yields roughly 4,700 clones, approximately 40% seen once. Sequencing was performed on gut tissue. This chain joins TRBV12-2 and TRBJ2-4; 8 bases align to TRBD2. The clonotype comes from a female BALB/c mouse given C57BL/6 T cells with graft-versus-host disease after an allogeneic hematopoietic cell transplant. The part of the CDR3 DNA that was read is TGTGCCAGCTCTCTGGGGGGGGCGCGACAAAACACCTTGTAC. Translated: CASSLGGARQNTLY. The CDR3, in full, reads CASSLGGARQNTLYF.